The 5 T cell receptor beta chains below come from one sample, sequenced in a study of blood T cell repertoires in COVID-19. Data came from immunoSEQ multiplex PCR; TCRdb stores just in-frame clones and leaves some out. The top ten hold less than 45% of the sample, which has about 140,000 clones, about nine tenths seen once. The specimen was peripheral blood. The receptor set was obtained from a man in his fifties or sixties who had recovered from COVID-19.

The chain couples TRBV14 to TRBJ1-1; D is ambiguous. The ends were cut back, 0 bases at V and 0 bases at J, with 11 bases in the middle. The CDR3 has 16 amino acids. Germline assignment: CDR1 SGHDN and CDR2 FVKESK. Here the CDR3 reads CASSQELYSMNTEAFF. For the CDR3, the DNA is TGTGCCAGCAGCCAAGAATTGTACAGCATGAACACTGAAGCTTTCTTT.

CDR3 amino acids: CASSQVTGAGANVLTF. The CDR3 DNA reads as TGCGCCAGCAGCCAAGTTACAGGGGCCGGGGCCAACGTCCTGACTTTC. The chain is built from TRBV4-3 and TRBJ2-6; 7 bases align to TRBD1. Germline V gives CDR1 LGHNA, CDR2 YSLEER. The V segment lost 1 base and the J segment 4 bases; nucleotides outside the gene matches: 4. The CDR3 runs 16 residues.

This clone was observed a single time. The CDR3 DNA sequence: TGTGCCAGCAGTACCCAAACTCCCGGAGGCCCACTTCCCGGGGAGCTGTTTTTT. Its protein product is CASSTQTPGGPLPGELFF. The chain is built from TRBV6-2 or TRBV6-3 and TRBJ2-2, with D maybe TRBD2 (5 bases). This CDR3 has 18 residues. Trimming removed 5 bases at V and 6 bases at J, with 25 bases between. Germline V CDR1 and CDR2: MNHEY, SVGEGT.

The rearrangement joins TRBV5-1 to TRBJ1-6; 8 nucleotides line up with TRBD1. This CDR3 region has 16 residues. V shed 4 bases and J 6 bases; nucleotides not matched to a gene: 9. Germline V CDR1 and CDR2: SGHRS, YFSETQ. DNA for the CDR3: TGCGCCAGCAGCACAGGTTCAGGGGGCCCTAATTCACCCCTCCACTTT. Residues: CASSTGSGGPNSPLHF.

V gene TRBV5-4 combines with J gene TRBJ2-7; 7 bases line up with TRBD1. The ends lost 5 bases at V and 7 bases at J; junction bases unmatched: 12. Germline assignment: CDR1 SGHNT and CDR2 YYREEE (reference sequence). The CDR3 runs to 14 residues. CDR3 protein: CASRYGQDSNEQYF. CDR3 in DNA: TGTGCCAGCAGATACGGACAGGACTCTAATGAGCAGTACTTC.